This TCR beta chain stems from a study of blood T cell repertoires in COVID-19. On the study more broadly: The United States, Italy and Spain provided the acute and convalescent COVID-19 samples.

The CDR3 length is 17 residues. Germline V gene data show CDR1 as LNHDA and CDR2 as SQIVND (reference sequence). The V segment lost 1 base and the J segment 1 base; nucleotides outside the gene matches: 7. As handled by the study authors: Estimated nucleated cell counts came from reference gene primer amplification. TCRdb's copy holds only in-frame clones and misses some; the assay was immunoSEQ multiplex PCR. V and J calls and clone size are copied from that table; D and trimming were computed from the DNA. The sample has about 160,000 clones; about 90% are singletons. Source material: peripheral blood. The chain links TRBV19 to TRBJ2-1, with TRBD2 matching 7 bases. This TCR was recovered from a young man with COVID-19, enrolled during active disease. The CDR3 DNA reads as TGTGCCAGTAGTATAGGGGAGGGGTTTGGGTCCTACAATGAGCAGTTCTTC. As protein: CASSIGEGFGSYNEQFF.